This record covers a single T cell receptor (beta chain). Regarding time point: after dendritic cell vaccination, including at tumor progression/relapse. Isocitrate dehydrogenase mutation was absent in all glioblastoma patients. CDR1 and CDR2 from the germline V gene are MDHEN and SYDVKM. The CDR3 extends over 12 amino acids. Trimming took off 7 bases at V and 7 bases at J, with 11 bases between the two ends. Measured with immunoSEQ multiplex PCR; TCRdb has only the in-frame clones, and not every one. This sample has 85,000 to 100,000 clones, with 80% found just once. This entry belongs to a study of glioma-infiltrating T cells after dendritic cell vaccination. Study-wide context: Treatment, given 2003 to 2012, was autologous tumor lysate-pulsed dendritic cell vaccination.

The chain employs TRBV28 and TRBJ2-4, with D perhaps matching TRBD1 (6 bases). The TCR comes from a human donor with glioblastoma. The specimen comprised blood, sampled after dendritic cell vaccination. CDR3 residues: CASTGATNIQYF. CDR3 DNA: TGTGCCAGCACAGGGGCCACGAACATTCAGTACTTC. The full variable domain, with the rest looked up from reference TRBV28 and TRBJ2-4, is DVKVTQSSRYLVKRTGEKVFLECVQDMDHENMFWYRQDPGLGLRLIYFSYDVKMKEKGDIPEGYSVSREKKERFSLILESASTNQTSMYLCASTGATNIQYFGAGTRLSVL.